This T cell receptor beta chain comes out of a study of patients and donors after allogeneic stem cell transplantation. The V gene's germline CDR1 is SGHRS and CDR2 YFSETQ. The CDR3 is made up of 16 amino acids. V shed 0 bases, J shed 0 bases, and the junction held 5 bases outside the gene matches. TCRdb itself ran the RT-PCR reads through MiXCR, one entry per CDR3 protein. There are a few hundred thousand distinct CDR3 sequences in the sample; around 14% occur only once, and approximately 10% lies in the top ten. The material sequenced was blood, either unsorted or a sorted T cell fraction (not recorded which). The source of this sequence is a human donor who was either an allogeneic HSCT recipient or a stem cell or donor lymphocyte infusion donor (not recorded which). It is not recorded whose cells these are; they may come from a transplant donor. The chain links TRBV5-1 to TRBJ1-1; 7 bases line up with TRBD1. The CDR3 sequence: CASSLGTGPMNTEAFF. CDR3 bases: TGCGCCAGCAGCTTGGGGACAGGTCCCATGAACACTGAAGCTTTCTTT. The complete variable domain, with remaining parts taken from reference TRBV5-1 and TRBJ1-1, reads KAGVTQTPRYLIKTRGQQVTLSCSPISGHRSVSWYQQTPGQGLQFLFEYFSETQRNKGNFPGRFSGRQFSNSRSEMNVSTLELGDSALYLCASSLGTGPMNTEAFFGQGTRLTVV.